This T cell receptor beta chain comes out of a study of Graves' ophthalmopathy and Graves' hyperthyroidism. Beta-chain TCR CDR3 regions were amplified from RNA transcripts. The workflow started with a first-round RT-PCR run with HTBI primers and then moved on to a second-round multiplex PCR. TCRdb re-derived calls from the multiplex PCR reads in MiXCR, one entry per CDR3 protein. Of approximately 700,000 distinct CDR3 sequences in the sample, about 44% were seen once. This clonotype was recorded many times. As yet, its antigen is unknown. Study results and limitations: Blood also carried most expanded thyroid clonotypes exceeding 0.001 frequency.

V lost 5 bases to trimming and J lost 4 bases, with 8 bases between them. The CDR3 spans 11 residues. Germline loops: CDR1 SQVTM, CDR2 ANQGSEA. The sample taken for sequencing was peripheral blood. The rearrangement uses TRBV29-1 and TRBJ1-2; D may be TRBD1 (5 bases). This clonotype originated in an adult man with Graves' ophthalmopathy. The chain's CDR3 is CSVRGGYGYTF. Here the CDR3 DNA reads TGCAGCGTTCGGGGCGGCTATGGCTACACCTTC. The full variable domain, completed using reference TRBV29-1 and TRBJ1-2, is SAVISQKPSRDICQRGTSLTIQCQVDSQVTMMFWYRQQPGQSLTLIATANQGSEATYESGFVIDKFPISRPNLTFSTLTVSNMSPEDSSIYLCSVRGGYGYTFGSGTRLTVV.